This T cell receptor beta chain came from a study of T cell repertoires in cytomegalovirus infection. Study-wide context: HLA-C-restricted CMV epitopes, recently identified, and well-studied HLA-B-restricted ones were used by the study. Carrying CMV and the relevant HLA type showed in public TCR beta signatures.

One entry per CDR3 protein, called by TCRdb with MiXCR from the reads. The sample carries roughly 570,000 distinct CDR3 sequences, 40% recorded once. Study-level findings and limits: In two of eight donors, the top clonotype was HLA-C-restricted CMV-specific.

CDR3 length: 16 amino acids. Germline CDR1 reads LNHDA; CDR2 reads SQIVND (reference sequence). V was pared by 1 base and J by 9 bases, with 10 bases of the junction left unmatched. A word on this clonotype: Antigen unknown.

The sequencing here drew on cultured PBMCs, taken from culture after CMV antigen stimulation. The clonotype was recovered from a human donor in good health (CMV status not recorded). Some clones in this sample may be carry-over from other donors' samples. The J gene is TRBJ2-1, the V gene TRBV19, with TRBD2 identical over 9 bases. The CDR3, as DNA: TGTGCCAGTAGTATAGTTGGGCGGGGGGGCCGTGGTGAGCAGTTCTTC. Its protein is CASSIVGRGGRGEQFF.